Below are 2 T cell receptor beta chains sequenced from a single sample in a study. TCRdb reanalysed the 5' RACE reads using MiXCR and keeps one entry per CDR3 protein. The table has 10,000 to 13,000 distinct CDR3 sequences, approximately 17% seen once. Tregs were sorted as CD4+CD25+CD127-/low cells. Sequenced: Tregs sorted from a lymph node. The receptors stem from a female donor with breast cancer.

Judged by abundance, this clonotype is medium-sized. This chain uses TRBV12-3 or TRBV12-4 with TRBJ2-1; a weak D match, TRBD2 (5 bases). Trimming removed 3 bases from V and 0 bases from J, with 9 bases in between. The CDR3 length is 15 residues. Here the CDR3 reads CASSFRTSSYNEQFF. The CDR3, as DNA: TGTGCCAGCAGTTTTCGAACTAGCTCCTACAATGAGCAGTTCTTC.

By share, this clonotype counts as medium-sized (0.01 to 0.1%). This chain connects TRBV12-3 or TRBV12-4 to TRBJ2-7, with TRBD1 matching 7 bases. This CDR3 has 14 residues. Unmatched junction bases numbered 7, after V lost 6 bases and J lost 2 bases. The CDR3 loop reads CASRTRQGPYEQYF. CDR3 bases: TGTGCCAGCAGAACACGACAGGGACCCTACGAGCAGTACTTC.